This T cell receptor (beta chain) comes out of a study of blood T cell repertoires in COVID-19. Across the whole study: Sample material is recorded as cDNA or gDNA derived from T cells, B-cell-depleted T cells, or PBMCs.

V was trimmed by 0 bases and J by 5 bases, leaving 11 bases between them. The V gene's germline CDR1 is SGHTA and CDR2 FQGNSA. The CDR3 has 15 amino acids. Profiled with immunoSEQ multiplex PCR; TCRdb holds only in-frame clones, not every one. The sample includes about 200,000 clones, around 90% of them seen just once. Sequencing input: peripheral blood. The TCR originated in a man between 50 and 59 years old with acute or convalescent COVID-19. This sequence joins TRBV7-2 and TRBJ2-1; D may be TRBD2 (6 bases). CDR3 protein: CASSLARLANNEQFF. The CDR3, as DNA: TGTGCCAGCAGCTTAGCGCGGCTAGCGAACAATGAGCAGTTCTTC.